The 31 T cell receptor beta chains reported below all come from one sample, sequenced in a study of blood T cells in healthy people across ages. Alongside a J-beta primer mix, a sample-barcoded 5' primer served in a second PCR lasting about 7 to 11 cycles. TCRdb redid the calling of the 5' RACE reads with MiXCR, one entry per CDR3 protein. The table lists under 2 million distinct CDR3 sequences, approximately 32% of them singletons. Source material: blood. The source is a woman in her 30s in good health.

In nucleotides, the CDR3 is TGTGCCAGCAGTCCGCGTGGACAGGGTCGGTCACCCCTCCACTTT. As protein: CASSPRGQGRSPLHF. The chain uses TRBV27 and TRBJ1-6; 8 bases are shared with TRBD1. CDR3 size: 15 residues. Trimming at V came to 5 bases and at J to 10 bases, leaving 10 bases not matched to a gene. Germline CDR1 reads MNHEY; CDR2 reads SMNVEV (reference sequence).

This rearrangement joins TRBV18 to TRBJ1-2; no clear D. The germline V gene has CDR1 KGHSH and CDR2 LQKENI. Between the trimmed V and J ends, which lost 0 bases and 8 bases, there was a span of 7 bases. The CDR3 extends over 12 amino acids. In DNA form, the CDR3 reads TGTGCCAGCTCACCACCGTCGGGGGGCTACACCTTC. Translated, it gives CASSPPSGGYTF.

The CDR3 region has the DNA TGTGCCAGCAGTGGGGACAGGGTCGAGCAGTACTTC. Residues: CASSGDRVEQYF. This sequence joins TRBV12-3 or TRBV12-4 and TRBJ2-7, with 9 positions matching TRBD1. V shed 5 bases and J 6 bases; nucleotides not matched to a gene: 2. The CDR3 has 12 amino acids.

J is TRBJ2-3 and V is TRBV12-3 or TRBV12-4; TRBD1 might be the D (7 bases). The CDR3 is 14 amino acids. V lost 6 bases and J 4 bases, leaving 14 bases between the germline ends. CDR3: CASRLTGTADTQYF. CDR3 DNA: TGTGCCAGCAGACTGACAGGGACTGCAGATACGCAGTATTTT.

The V and J genes are TRBV29-1 and TRBJ1-2, with D possibly being TRBD1 (6 bases). The CDR3 covers 15 residues. Germline V gene sequence: CDR1 SQVTM, CDR2 ANQGSEA. Trimming shortened V by 3 bases and J by 0 bases, and 14 bases separated the two germline ends. CDR3 sequence: CSVDPTGISNYGYTF. CDR3 nucleotides: TGCAGCGTTGATCCCACAGGGATTTCTAACTATGGCTACACCTTC.

There are a few counts of this clonotype. The V and J genes are TRBV9 and TRBJ2-3; possibly TRBD1 for D (5 bases). V was shortened by 1 base and J by 2 bases, with 11 bases between the two germline ends. The CDR3 is 15 residues long. Germline V gene lookup returns CDR1 SGDLS and CDR2 YYNGEE. The chain's CDR3 is CASSVTGAYTDTQYF. CDR3 in DNA: TGTGCCAGCAGCGTAACAGGAGCCTACACAGATACGCAGTATTTT.

V and J are TRBV9 and TRBJ2-1; D is perhaps TRBD2 (5 bases). CDR3 length: 16 residues. Germline CDR1 SGDLS, CDR2 YYNGEE. Trimming took 4 bases from V and 3 from J, leaving 17 bases between them. The CDR3 region has the DNA TGTGCCAGCAGCCCCGCCAGCGGAGCCAACTACAATGAGCAGTTCTTC. This codes for CASSPASGANYNEQFF.

V usage is TRBV12-3 or TRBV12-4 and J usage is TRBJ1-1, with D hard to call. V dropped 7 bases and J dropped 0 bases, with 9 bases sitting between them. CDR3 size: 13 residues. The CDR3 bases are TGTGCCAGCACGGCAGGCATGAACACTGAAGCTTTCTTT. This encodes CASTAGMNTEAFF.

The chain carries TRBV20-1 and TRBJ2-3, with TRBD2 identical over 7 bases. This CDR3 spans 14 amino acids. Looked up from germline, CDR1 is DFQATT and CDR2 is SNEGSKA (reference sequence). Trimming at V came to 6 bases and at J to 4 bases, leaving 10 bases not matched to a gene. The chain's CDR3 is CSADQLASPDTQYF. The CDR3, as DNA: TGCAGTGCCGACCAACTAGCGTCCCCAGATACGCAGTATTTT.

This clonotype was seen only a few times. The chain links TRBV5-1 to TRBJ1-2, with a possible D match to TRBD1 (6 bases). Germline CDR1 is SGHRS and CDR2 is YFSETQ. The V end was cut by 0 bases, the J end by 4 bases, with 13 bases between. The CDR3 has 15 amino acids. CDR3 protein: CASSLGVQGGYGYTF. DNA for the CDR3: TGCGCCAGCAGCTTGGGAGTACAGGGAGGCTATGGCTACACCTTC.

The chain carries TRBV7-9 and TRBJ1-3, with 8 bases lining up with TRBD1. This CDR3 contains 18 residues. The V gene end was trimmed by 5 bases and the J gene end by 0 bases; junction bases not matched to a gene: 12. Germline CDR1 SEHNR, CDR2 FQNEAQ (reference sequence). The CDR3 bases are TGTGCCAGCAGCCCCGCCGGACAGGGCGCCCTCTCTGGAAACACCATATATTTT. It specifies CASSPAGQGALSGNTIYF.

A single count supports this clonotype. This chain connects TRBV2 to TRBJ2-7; TRBD2 might be the D (6 bases). The CDR3 consists of 14 residues. The germline CDR1 and CDR2 sequences are SNHLY and FYNNEI. V lost 6 bases and J lost 0, with 12 bases in between. The CDR3 loop reads CASRAGSLSYEQYF. The CDR3 DNA reads as TGTGCCAGCAGGGCGGGGTCCCTCTCCTACGAGCAGTACTTC.

J is TRBJ2-7 and V is TRBV7-3, with a tentative D call TRBD1 (6 bases). This CDR3 region has 13 residues. In germline, CDR1 is SGHTA, CDR2 FQGTGA. The germline V and J ends were trimmed by 5 bases and 3 bases, with 11 bases remaining between them. CDR3 in DNA: TGTGCCAGCAGCCAGGACAGCCACTACGAGCAGTACTTC. Translation gives CASSQDSHYEQYF.

The chain links TRBV20-1 to TRBJ2-1; 9 positions agree with TRBD2. CDR3 size: 14 residues. Germline CDR1 DFQATT, CDR2 SNEGSKA (reference sequence). V lost 5 bases, J lost 5 bases, and 7 bases stayed unmatched. CDR3 in amino acids: CSAPTSGLDNEQFF. CDR3 bases: TGCAGTGCTCCTACTAGCGGGCTGGACAATGAGCAGTTCTTC.

This clonotype was seen a handful of times. V and J are TRBV20-1 and TRBJ1-4; no definite D call. V lost 4 bases and J 4 bases, leaving 7 bases between the germline ends. The V gene's germline CDR1 is DFQATT and CDR2 SNEGSKA (reference sequence). CDR3 length: 12 amino acids. The CDR3 DNA follows: TGCAGTGCTACCCCACGTAATGAAAAACTGTTTTTT. This sequence encodes CSATPRNEKLFF.

This clonotype was found many times. V and J are TRBV7-3 and TRBJ2-7; the D gene is possibly TRBD1 (5 bases). The CDR3 spans 16 residues. The germline gives CDR1 SGHTA, CDR2 FQGTGA. V dropped 6 bases and J dropped 7 bases, with 25 bases sitting between them. The CDR3 DNA sequence: TGTGCCAGCAGTCCCGGTGGGGCGGACGTGGGTATGGAGCAGTACTTC. Translating it yields CASSPGGADVGMEQYF.

This clonotype was counted only a few times. The chain joins TRBV4-2 to TRBJ2-7; 14 positions agree with TRBD2. Unmatched junction bases numbered 7, after V lost 1 base and J lost 2 bases. The CDR3 length is 18 residues. CDR1 LGHNA and CDR2 YNFKEQ come from the germline V gene. CDR3 in DNA: TGTGCCAGCAGCCAAGGAGGACTAGCGGGGGGTACGACCTACGAGCAGTACTTC. This translates into CASSQGGLAGGTTYEQYF.

The J gene is TRBJ1-1, the V gene TRBV9; D gene unclear. This CDR3 has 15 amino acids. Germline V gives CDR1 SGDLS, CDR2 YYNGEE. Trimming stripped 0 bases from V and 5 bases from J, with 14 bases between. In DNA form, the CDR3 reads TGTGCCAGCAGCGTAGGATACCAGAGCGCGACTGAAGCTTTCTTT. It yields the protein CASSVGYQSATEAFF.

The chain carries TRBV5-5 and TRBJ1-2, with TRBD1 identical over 9 bases. The CDR3 consists of 14 residues. Trimming cost V 0 bases and J 10 bases; bases outside gene matches: 7. Germline CDR1 reads SGHKS; CDR2 reads YYEKEE (reference sequence). This chain's CDR3 is CASSLVWTGDDYTF. The CDR3 DNA follows: TGTGCCAGCAGCTTGGTATGGACAGGGGATGACTACACCTTC.

This sequence joins TRBV9 and TRBJ1-1, with D hard to call. The ends were cut back, 2 bases at V and 1 base at J, with 12 bases in the middle. The CDR3 is made up of 15 amino acids. The germline CDR1 and CDR2 sequences are SGDLS and YYNGEE. This CDR3 reads CASSVGRDPNTEAFF. In nucleotides, the CDR3 is TGTGCCAGCAGCGTGGGCAGAGACCCGAACACTGAAGCTTTCTTT.

This clonotype was counted at least ten times. The chain carries TRBV4-2 and TRBJ2-3; 9 bases fit TRBD1. Germline trimming cut 1 base from V and 4 bases from J; bases unmatched to any gene: 9. In germline, CDR1 is LGHNA, CDR2 YNFKEQ. This CDR3 region has 17 residues. For the CDR3, the DNA is TGTGCCAGCAGCCAAGGGGACAAAACAGGGGGCGCAGATACGCAGTATTTT. Amino acids: CASSQGDKTGGADTQYF.

This clonotype was seen more than once but under ten times. The CDR3 nucleotides read TGTGCCAGCGCCCCCTGTCCCGTAGGGCTTCGAGATACGCAGTATTTT. Its translation is CASAPCPVGLRDTQYF. This chain joins TRBV21-1 and TRBJ2-3; no check of the table's D call, TRBD1, against the DNA was made. TRBV21-1 is a pseudogene segment. The CDR3 totals 16 residues.

The rearrangement uses TRBV7-3 and TRBJ2-3; perhaps D is TRBD1 or TRBD2 (5 bases each). The V end was cut by 2 bases, the J end by 3 bases, with 12 bases between. Looked up from germline, CDR1 is SGHTA and CDR2 is FQGTGA. CDR3 length: 15 amino acids. CDR3 nucleotides: TGTGCCAGCAGCTTATTGGGGGAAGCTACAGATACGCAGTATTTT. It translates to CASSLLGEATDTQYF.

This clonotype was seen only a few times. The chain is built from TRBV4-2 and TRBJ1-1; 9 bases align to TRBD1. The CDR3 loop spans 14 amino acids. V dropped 4 bases and J dropped 11; count of bases not matched to a gene: 11. Germline V CDR1 and CDR2: LGHNA, YNFKEQ. CDR3 residues: CASSRQGQGRGAFF. The CDR3 DNA follows: TGTGCCAGCAGCCGACAGGGACAGGGCCGTGGGGCTTTCTTT.

This clonotype was detected only a few times. The chain links TRBV21-1 to TRBJ2-7; the tabulated D call, TRBD2, remains unverified against the DNA. TRBV21-1 is assigned pseudogene status. The CDR3 is made up of 16 amino acids. This CDR3 is CASSSLGSLGFYEQYF. CDR3 DNA sequence: TGTGCCAGCAGCTCCCTTGGGAGTCTGGGGTTCTACGAGCAGTACTTC.

The rearrangement uses TRBV4-1 and TRBJ2-5, with D possibly being TRBD2 (7 bases). V lost 3 bases to trimming and J lost 1 base, with 18 bases between them. CDR1 is MGHRA and CDR2 is YSYEKL in the germline V gene. CDR3 size: 17 residues. The CDR3: CASSQSGGGLTQETQYF. CDR3 DNA: TGCGCCAGCAGCCAGTCGGGGGGCGGTTTAACCCAAGAGACCCAGTACTTC.

This clonotype was detected ten times or more. J is TRBJ2-7 and V is TRBV9; D perhaps matches TRBD2 (5 bases). The CDR3 has 15 residues. Germline V lookup: CDR1 SGDLS, CDR2 YYNGEE. The ends were cut back, 4 bases at V and 7 bases at J, with 21 bases in the middle. CDR3 DNA sequence: TGTGCCAGCAGCCCCCTGGACTCGACTTTAGGAGAGCAGTACTTC. As protein: CASSPLDSTLGEQYF. Full variable domain (rest looked up from reference TRBV9 and TRBJ2-7): DSGVTQTPKHLITATGQRVTLRCSPRSGDLSVYWYQQSLDQGLQFLIQYYNGEERAKGNILERFSAQQFPDLHSELNLSSLELGDSALYFCASSPLDSTLGEQYFGPGTRLTVT.

With regard to this clonotype: Given a much more abundant clone one base away, this may be a read error. The chain uses TRBV6-1 and TRBJ2-4; D is ambiguous. The last part of the DNA fits TRBJ2-7 better; the J call may be wrong. The CDR3 runs 14 residues. Germline V gene data show CDR1 as MNHNS and CDR2 as SASEGT. The CDR3, as DNA: TGTGCCAGCAGTGAAGTAGGTGGGTGCTACGAGCAGTACTTC. It translates to CASSEVGGCYEQYF.

Only a few counts were recorded for this clonotype. The CDR3 DNA is TGCAGCGTATATCAGGGGTTTACTGAAGCTTTCTTT. Translation: CSVYQGFTEAFF. V and J are TRBV29-1 and TRBJ1-1; TRBD1 might be the D (6 bases). There are 12 residues in the CDR3. V was pared by 6 bases and J by 5 bases, with 13 bases between. The germline V gene has CDR1 SQVTM and CDR2 ANQGSEA.

This rearrangement joins TRBV30 to TRBJ2-7; no clear D. The germline CDR1 and CDR2 sequences are GTSNPN and SVGIG (reference sequence). The CDR3 contains 15 residues. V was pared by 2 bases and J by 2 bases, with 16 bases between. CDR3 sequence reads: CAWSTVSGVAYEQYF. CDR3 coding DNA: TGTGCCTGGAGTACCGTATCAGGAGTGGCCTACGAGCAGTACTTC.

This chain links TRBV10-3 with TRBJ2-1, with 12 bases aligning to TRBD2. Germline CDR1 reads ENHRY; CDR2 reads SYGVKD. The CDR3 spans 18 residues. The trim removed 4 bases at V and 1 base at J, leaving 8 bases unmatched. The CDR3 DNA reads TGTGCCATCAGTGCAATCCGGACTAGCGGGATTTCCTACAATGAGCAGTTCTTC. Translated, it gives CAISAIRTSGISYNEQFF.